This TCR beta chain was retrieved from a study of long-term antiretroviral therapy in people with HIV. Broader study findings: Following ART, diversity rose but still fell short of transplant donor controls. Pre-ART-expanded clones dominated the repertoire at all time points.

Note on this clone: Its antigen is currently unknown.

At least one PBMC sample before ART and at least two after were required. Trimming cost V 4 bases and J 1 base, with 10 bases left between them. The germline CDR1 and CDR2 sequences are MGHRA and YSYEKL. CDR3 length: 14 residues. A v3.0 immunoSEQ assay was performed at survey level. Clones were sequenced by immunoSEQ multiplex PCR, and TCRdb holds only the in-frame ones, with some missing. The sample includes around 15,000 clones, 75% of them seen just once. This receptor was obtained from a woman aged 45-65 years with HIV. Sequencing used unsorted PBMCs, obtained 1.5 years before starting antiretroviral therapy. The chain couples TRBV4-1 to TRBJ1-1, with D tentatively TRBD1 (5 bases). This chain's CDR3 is CASSLGDANTEAFF. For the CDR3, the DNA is TGCGCCAGCAGCCTCGGGGACGCGAACACTGAAGCTTTCTTT.